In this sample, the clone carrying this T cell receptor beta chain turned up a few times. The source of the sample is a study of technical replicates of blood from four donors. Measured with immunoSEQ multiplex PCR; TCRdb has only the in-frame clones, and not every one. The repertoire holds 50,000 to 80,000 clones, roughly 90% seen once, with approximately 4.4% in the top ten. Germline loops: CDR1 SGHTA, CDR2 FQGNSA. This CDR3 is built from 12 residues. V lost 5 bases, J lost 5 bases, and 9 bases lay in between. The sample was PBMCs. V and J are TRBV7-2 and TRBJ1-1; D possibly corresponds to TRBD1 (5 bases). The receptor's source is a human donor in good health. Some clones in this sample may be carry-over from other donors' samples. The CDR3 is CASSRRGTEAFF. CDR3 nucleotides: TGTGCCAGCAGCCGTCGGGGGACTGAAGCTTTCTTT.